The clone carrying this T cell receptor (beta chain) appeared many times. The antigen is undetermined. This sample stems from a study of neurological immune-mediated disorders. Each TCR transcript was tagged with a 10-nucleotide random UMI during 5'RACE. MiXCR was run by TCRdb on the 5' RACE reads, yielding one entry per CDR3 protein. The table has 15,000 to 20,000 distinct CDR3 sequences, about 14% seen once; the top ten hold approximately 15%. Trimming took off 2 bases at V and 0 bases at J, with 5 bases between the two ends. This CDR3 region has 15 residues. The germline V gene encodes CDR1 MNHEY and CDR2 SVGAGI. Study-wide findings and caveats: Patients with HTLV-1-associated myelopathy showed the most TCR clonal expansion. Those with multiple sclerosis showed the least, falling below healthy controls.

Sample: PBMCs. The V call is TRBV6-5, the J call TRBJ1-6; D is unclear. The TCR originated in a man aged 55 to 70 with HTLV-1-associated myelopathy (HAM/TSP). The CDR3 coding sequence is TGTGCCAGCAGTTACATAAGCTCCTATAATTCACCCCTCCACTTT. It translates to CASSYISSYNSPLHF.